The 31 T cell receptor beta chains listed next were all sequenced from one sample in a study of blood T cell repertoires in COVID-19. Some clones are missing from TCRdb's copy, which holds only in-frame ones; the method was immunoSEQ multiplex PCR. The table includes some 240,000 clones, about 90% detected once. The material sequenced was PBMCs or T cells enriched from blood (not recorded which). The receptors stem from a woman aged 40 to 49 who had been exposed to COVID-19.

CDR3 residues: CASSQQTTGRGNTIYF. As DNA, the CDR3 is TGTGCCAGCAGCCAACAGACGACAGGGCGGGGAAACACCATATATTTT. The chain has TRBV7-6 and TRBJ1-3, with 7 positions matching TRBD1. J lost 4 bases, V lost 5 bases, and 11 bases had no gene match. In germline, CDR1 is SGHVS, CDR2 FNYEAQ. This CDR3 contains 16 residues.

This chain links TRBV28 with TRBJ1-1; tentative D call: TRBD1 (5 bases). CDR1 MDHEN and CDR2 SYDVKM come from the germline V gene. CDR3 length: 15 amino acids. The germline V and J ends were trimmed by 4 bases and 1 base, with 13 bases remaining between them. The CDR3 sequence is CASSSPARANTEAFF. The CDR3, as DNA: TGTGCCAGCAGTTCCCCCGCCAGGGCGAACACTGAAGCTTTCTTT. The variable domain in full, completed from reference TRBV28 and TRBJ1-1, reads DVKVTQSSRYLVKRTGEKVFLECVQDMDHENMFWYRQDPGLGLRLIYFSYDVKMKEKGDIPEGYSVSREKKERFSLILESASTNQTSMYLCASSSPARANTEAFFGQGTRLTVV.

This chain links TRBV4-1 with TRBJ2-2; D might be TRBD1 (6 bases). V gave up 6 bases and J gave up 6 bases, with 14 bases separating them. The CDR3 has 14 amino acids. The germline gives CDR1 MGHRA, CDR2 YSYEKL. The CDR3 DNA sequence: TGCGCCAGCAGAACCGACAGGTTTGCCGGGGAGCTGTTTTTT. This gives the protein CASRTDRFAGELFF.

V is TRBV10-3 and J is TRBJ2-2, with D maybe TRBD1 (5 bases). CDR1 is ENHRY and CDR2 is SYGVKD in the germline V gene. V dropped 6 bases and J dropped 1 base, with 12 bases sitting between them. There are 15 residues in the CDR3. This chain's CDR3 is CAISPLQVNTGELFF. The CDR3 nucleotides read TGTGCCATCAGCCCTTTACAGGTGAACACCGGGGAGCTGTTTTTT.

The CDR3 is CASSPGADYNEQFF. As DNA, the CDR3 is TGTGCCAGCAGCCCCGGAGCTGATTACAATGAGCAGTTCTTC. The chain couples TRBV6-2 or TRBV6-3 to TRBJ2-1; no reliable D call. The ends were cut back, 6 bases at V and 4 bases at J, with 13 bases in the middle. This CDR3 contains 14 residues. Germline lookup yields CDR1 MNHEY and CDR2 SVGEGT.

The chain couples TRBV6-2 or TRBV6-3 to TRBJ2-7, with D possibly TRBD1 on 6 matching bases. V was trimmed by 0 bases and J by 3 bases, leaving 12 bases between them. Germline V CDR1 and CDR2: MNHEY, SVGEGT. The CDR3 has 15 residues. In DNA, the CDR3 is TGTGCCAGCAGTTACTCGGGTTTACAGGGCTACGAGCAGTACTTC. It encodes CASSYSGLQGYEQYF.

This clone was observed a handful of times. This chain connects TRBV2 to TRBJ1-5; the match to TRBD1 covers 9 bases. Trimming took 7 bases from V and 6 from J; bases not matched to a gene: 7. The CDR3 has 14 residues. The germline V gene encodes CDR1 SNHLY and CDR2 FYNNEI. Written as DNA, the CDR3 is TGTGCCAGCACGCACAGGGGGCAGGGTCAGCCCCAGCATTTT. Its translation: CASTHRGQGQPQHF.

The chain couples TRBV14 to TRBJ1-3; no clear D. The length of the CDR3 is 15 residues. Trimming removed 4 bases at V and 0 bases at J, with 10 bases between. CDR1 SGHDN and CDR2 FVKESK come from the germline V gene. This chain's CDR3 is CASSPSAGSGNTIYF. The CDR3 coding sequence is TGTGCCAGCAGCCCAAGTGCGGGCTCTGGAAACACCATATATTTT. The full variable domain, completed using reference TRBV14 and TRBJ1-3, is EAGVTQFPSHSVIEKGQTVTLRCDPISGHDNLYWYRRVMGKEIKFLLHFVKESKQDESGMPNNRFLAERTGGTYSTLKVQPAELEDSGVYFCASSPSAGSGNTIYFGEGSWLTVV.

The V and J genes are TRBV7-2 and TRBJ2-2; TRBD1 matches at 7 bases. This CDR3 is 15 amino acids long. Germline values: CDR1 SGHTA, CDR2 FQGNSA. V trimming: 5 bases; J trimming: 4 bases; junction bases outside the gene matches: 7. In DNA form, the CDR3 reads TGTGCCAGCAGCCCGCGACAGGGCGGCACCGGGGAGCTGTTTTTT. Translating gives CASSPRQGGTGELFF.

The chain employs TRBV7-3 and TRBJ2-3; D is uncertain. The CDR3 contains 16 residues. Looked up from germline, CDR1 is SGHTA and CDR2 is FQGTGA. With 7 bases removed from V and 0 bases from J, the gap between germline ends came to 17 bases. The CDR3 protein is CASTLNPQTSTDTQYF. CDR3 in DNA: TGTGCCAGCACCCTCAACCCGCAGACTAGCACAGATACGCAGTATTTT.

This chain links TRBV6-2 or TRBV6-3 with TRBJ2-7, with D maybe TRBD1 (5 bases). The CDR3 loop spans 16 amino acids. Germline V gives CDR1 MNHEY, CDR2 SVGEGT. Trimming left V 2 bases short and J 2 bases short, with 16 bases between. CDR3 sequence reads: CASSYGTGTTAYEQYV. The CDR3 nucleotides are TGTGCCAGCAGTTACGGTACAGGTACGACGGCCTACGAGCAGTACGTC.

The chain uses TRBV4-1 and TRBJ2-2, with 9 bases lining up with TRBD2. CDR1 and CDR2 from the germline V gene are MGHRA and YSYEKL. CDR3 size: 16 residues. The junction had 8 bases not matched to a gene; V was cut back by 1 base and J by 8 bases. The CDR3 region has the DNA TGCGCCAGCAGCCAAGCCCGGCGGGGGGGCCTTGGGGAGCTGTTTTTT. It specifies CASSQARRGGLGELFF.

This clone was observed once. The chain recombines TRBV20-1 with TRBJ2-7; the D is unclear. V shed 4 bases and J shed 4 bases, with 5 bases lying between them. Per the germline V gene, CDR1 is DFQATT and CDR2 is SNEGSKA (reference sequence). The CDR3 covers 10 residues. The CDR3 region has the DNA TGCAGTGCTACCCTTTACGAGCAGTACGTC. Translating gives CSATLYEQYV.

The rearrangement joins TRBV28 to TRBJ2-3; TRBD1 matches 8 bases. Germline CDR1 and CDR2: MDHEN and SYDVKM. V trimming: 4 bases; J trimming: 5 bases; junction bases outside the gene matches: 5. The CDR3 has 14 residues. The CDR3 here is CASSSRQGKDTQYF. The CDR3 nucleotides are TGTGCCAGCAGTTCCAGACAGGGGAAAGATACGCAGTATTTT.

The CDR3 sequence is CASSDSSSSRGEQYV. The CDR3 region has the DNA TGTGCCAGCAGTGACTCAAGCTCTAGCAGGGGCGAGCAGTACGTC. The rearrangement uses TRBV6-4 and TRBJ2-7; TRBD1 might be the D (6 bases). The V end lost 0 bases, the J end lost 6 bases, and 15 bases lay between the germline ends. The CDR3 totals 15 residues. From germline, CDR1 is MRHNA and CDR2 SNTAGT.

The chain is built from TRBV10-3 and TRBJ1-1; 7 positions match TRBD1. Unmatched junction bases numbered 13, after V lost 11 bases and J lost 7 bases. Germline values: CDR1 ENHRY, CDR2 SYGVKD. This CDR3 comprises 13 residues. In DNA form, the CDR3 reads TGTGCCTCCTCTCCCGGGACAGAGAGTGAAGCTTTCTTT. This encodes CASSPGTESEAFF.

The V call is TRBV10-3, the J call TRBJ1-2, with 7 nucleotides matching TRBD1. Germline CDR1 is ENHRY and CDR2 is SYGVKD. The CDR3 consists of 15 residues. Losses at the gene ends were 5 bases for V and 2 bases for J; bases not matched to a gene: 8. CDR3 loop: CAISPSRDRNYGYTF. The CDR3, as DNA: TGTGCCATCAGTCCGTCCCGGGACAGAAACTATGGCTACACCTTC.

This clone is a singleton in its sample. CDR3 residues: CASDEPGDSSYNEQFF. CDR3 DNA sequence: TGTGCCAGCGATGAACCAGGGGATAGCTCCTACAATGAGCAGTTCTTC. The chain uses TRBV7-2 and TRBJ2-1; D might be TRBD1 (6 bases). V lost 8 bases and J lost 0, with 17 bases in between. Germline V lookup: CDR1 SGHTA, CDR2 FQGNSA. The CDR3 has 16 amino acids.

The chain combines TRBV2 with TRBJ1-5; TRBD1 agrees at 8 bases. Trimming took 4 bases from V and 6 from J; bases not matched to a gene: 2. This CDR3 spans 13 amino acids. Germline assignment: CDR1 SNHLY and CDR2 FYNNEI. This chain's CDR3 is CASSGTGPQPQHF. As DNA, the CDR3 is TGTGCCAGCAGTGGGACAGGGCCTCAGCCCCAGCATTTT.

This chain connects TRBV3-1 (or the pseudogene TRBV3-2) to TRBJ2-1; 7 bases align to TRBD2. With V trimmed by 4 bases and J by 2 bases, 5 bases remained unmatched. Germline V CDR1 and CDR2: LGHDT, YNNKEL (reference sequence). The CDR3 consists of 15 residues. DNA for the CDR3: TGTGCCAGCAGCCTCACGGGGGGTACCTACAATGAGCAGTTCTTC. Protein: CASSLTGGTYNEQFF.

The rearrangement joins TRBV28 to TRBJ2-3; perhaps TRBD1 as D (6 bases). Germline V gene sequence: CDR1 MDHEN, CDR2 SYDVKM. Between the trimmed V and J ends, which lost 9 bases and 0 bases, there was a span of 22 bases. This CDR3 contains 17 residues. The CDR3 region is CASWGRALLTSTDTQYF. CDR3 DNA sequence: TGTGCCAGTTGGGGGCGGGCCCTTCTAACTAGCACAGATACGCAGTATTTT.

The table lists this clone with a count of one. The chain is built from TRBV24-1 and TRBJ1-1; D ambiguous. Trimming left V 4 bases short and J 2 bases short, with 7 bases between. CDR3 length equals 13 residues. Germline lookup yields CDR1 KGHDR and CDR2 SFDVKD. CDR3 sequence (DNA): TGTGCCACCAGTGAAATGGCAAACACTGAAGCTTTCTTT. Its translation: CATSEMANTEAFF.

The chain combines TRBV18 with TRBJ1-1; 9 bases are a match to TRBD1. The CDR3 consists of 16 residues. Looked up from germline, CDR1 is KGHSH and CDR2 is LQKENI. V shed 4 bases, J shed 4 bases, and the junction held 10 bases outside the gene matches. This CDR3 reads CASSQSVGTGITEAFF. The CDR3 nucleotides read TGTGCCAGCTCACAAAGTGTCGGGACAGGGATCACTGAAGCTTTCTTT.

The chain carries TRBV4-3 and TRBJ2-2; D is ambiguous. The CDR3 totals 15 residues. The germline CDR1 and CDR2 sequences are LGHNA and YSLEER. The V gene lost 0 bases and the J gene lost 0 bases, with 5 bases spanning the gap. The CDR3 loop is CASSQDTPNTGELFF. CDR3 nucleotide sequence: TGCGCCAGCAGCCAAGACACTCCGAACACCGGGGAGCTGTTTTTT.

This clone turned up a few times. One end of the junction fails to match germline, which may point to a read error. The chain joins TRBV5-1 to TRBJ1-4; TRBD1 matches at 8 bases. This CDR3 is 15 amino acids long. CDR1 is SGHRS and CDR2 is YFSETQ in the germline V gene. Here the CDR3 reads CASSSRTGSQEKLFF. The DNA of the CDR3 is TGTGCCAGCAGCTCCCGGACAGGGTCGCAAGAAAAACTGTTTTTT.

The chain carries TRBV19 and TRBJ1-4, with 7 bases that match TRBD1. V shed 4 bases and J 4 bases; nucleotides not matched to a gene: 6. Germline V CDR1 and CDR2: LNHDA, SQIVND (reference sequence). This CDR3 is 15 amino acids long. CDR3 loop: CASSRGTALNEKLFF. As DNA, the CDR3 is TGTGCCAGTAGTAGAGGGACAGCCCTTAATGAAAAACTGTTTTTT.

This chain connects TRBV7-2 to TRBJ2-1, with 7 positions matching TRBD1. The CDR3 consists of 12 residues. Losses at the gene ends were 3 bases for V and 10 bases for J; bases not matched to a gene: 3. Germline V gene sequence: CDR1 SGHTA, CDR2 FQGNSA. The chain's CDR3 is CASSLGQYEQFF. For the CDR3, the DNA is TGTGCCAGCAGCTTGGGACAGTACGAGCAGTTCTTC. Full variable domain (missing parts from reference TRBV7-2 and TRBJ2-1): GAGVSQSPSNKVTEKGKDVELRCDPISGHTALYWYRQSLGQGLEFLIYFQGNSAPDKSGLPSDRFSAERTGGSVSTLTIQRTQQEDSAVYLCASSLGQYEQFFGPGTRLTVL.

The chain joins TRBV15 to TRBJ1-5; the D gene is possibly TRBD1 (6 bases). CDR1 LNHNV and CDR2 YYDKDF come from the germline V gene (reference sequence). Trimming stripped 8 bases from V and 3 bases from J, with 11 bases between. This CDR3 region has 13 residues. CDR3 DNA sequence: TGTGCCACCTCTGGACAGTACAATCAGCCCCAGCATTTT. Residues: CATSGQYNQPQHF. Supplemented by reference TRBV15 and TRBJ1-5, the full variable domain reads DAMVIQNPRYQVTQFGKPVTLSCSQTLNHNVMYWYQQKSSQAPKLLFHYYDKDFNNEADTPDNFQSRRPNTSFCFLDIRSPGLGDTAMYLCATSGQYNQPQHFGDGTRLSIL.

This clone has a single count. A read error may account for a junction end that differs from germline. The chain couples TRBV19 to TRBJ1-1; no clear D. The CDR3 loop spans 11 amino acids. Germline CDR1 and CDR2: LNHDA and SQIVND (reference sequence). CDR3 loop: CASSIDLSKKF. CDR3 nucleotides: TGTGCCAGTAGTATAGATCTATCTAAGAAATTT.

The genes are TRBV7-9 and TRBJ1-4; D gene uncertain. Germline V gene data show CDR1 as SEHNR and CDR2 as FQNEAQ (reference sequence). V shed 3 bases and J shed 3 bases, with 5 bases lying between them. The CDR3 loop spans 13 amino acids. This CDR3 reads CASSFQANEKLFF. CDR3 sequence (DNA): TGTGCCAGCAGCTTCCAGGCTAATGAAAAACTGTTTTTT.

The J gene is TRBJ1-1, the V gene TRBV12-3 or TRBV12-4; D uncertain. V was trimmed by 2 bases and J by 8 bases, leaving 6 bases between them. The CDR3 totals 11 residues. The CDR3 sequence is CASSLRQEAFF. In nucleotides, the CDR3 is TGTGCCAGCAGTTTACGTCAGGAAGCTTTCTTT.